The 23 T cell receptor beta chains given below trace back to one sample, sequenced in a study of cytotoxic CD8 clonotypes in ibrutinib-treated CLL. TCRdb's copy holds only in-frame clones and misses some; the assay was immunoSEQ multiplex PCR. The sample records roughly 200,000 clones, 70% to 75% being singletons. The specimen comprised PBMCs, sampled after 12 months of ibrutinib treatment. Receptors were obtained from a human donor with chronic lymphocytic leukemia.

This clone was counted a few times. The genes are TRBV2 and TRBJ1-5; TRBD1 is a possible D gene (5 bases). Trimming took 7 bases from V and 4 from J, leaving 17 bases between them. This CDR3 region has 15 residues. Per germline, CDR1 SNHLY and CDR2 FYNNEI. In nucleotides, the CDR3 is TGTGCCAGCAACCTAGGGACCATGACGAATCAGCCCCAGCATTTT. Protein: CASNLGTMTNQPQHF.

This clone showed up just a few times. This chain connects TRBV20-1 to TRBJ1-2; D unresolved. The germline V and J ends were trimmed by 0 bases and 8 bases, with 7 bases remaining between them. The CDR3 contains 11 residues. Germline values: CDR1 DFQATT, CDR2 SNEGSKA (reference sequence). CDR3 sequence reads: CSARDRRGYTF. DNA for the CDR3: TGCAGTGCTAGAGATAGGCGGGGCTACACCTTC.

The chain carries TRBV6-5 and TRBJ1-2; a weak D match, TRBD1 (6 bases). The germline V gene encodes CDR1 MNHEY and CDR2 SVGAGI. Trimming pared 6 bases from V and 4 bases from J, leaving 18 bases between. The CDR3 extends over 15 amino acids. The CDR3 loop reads CASRPVPGQPYGYTF. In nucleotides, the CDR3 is TGTGCCAGCAGACCGGTTCCGGGACAACCCTATGGCTACACCTTC.

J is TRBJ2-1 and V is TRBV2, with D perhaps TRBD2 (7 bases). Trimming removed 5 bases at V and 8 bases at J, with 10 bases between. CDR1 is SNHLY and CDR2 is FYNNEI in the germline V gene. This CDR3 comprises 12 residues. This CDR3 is CASSFGGHEQFF. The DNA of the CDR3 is TGTGCCAGCAGTTTCGGGGGGCATGAGCAGTTCTTC. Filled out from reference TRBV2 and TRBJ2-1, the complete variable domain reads EPEVTQTPSHQVTQMGQEVILRCVPISNHLYFYWYRQILGQKVEFLVSFYNNEISEKSEIFDDQFSVERPDGSNFTLKIRSTKLEDSAMYFCASSFGGHEQFFGPGTRLTVL.

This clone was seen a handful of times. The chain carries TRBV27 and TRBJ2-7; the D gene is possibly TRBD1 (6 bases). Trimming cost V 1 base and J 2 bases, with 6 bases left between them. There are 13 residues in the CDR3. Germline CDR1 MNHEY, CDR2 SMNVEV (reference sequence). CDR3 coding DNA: TGTGCCAGCAGTTTATGGGGGCCCTACGAGCAGTACTTC. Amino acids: CASSLWGPYEQYF.

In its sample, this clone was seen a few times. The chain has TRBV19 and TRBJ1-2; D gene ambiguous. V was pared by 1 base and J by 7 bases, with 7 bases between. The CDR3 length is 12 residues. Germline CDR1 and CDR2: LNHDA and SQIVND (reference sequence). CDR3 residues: CASSIARTGYTF. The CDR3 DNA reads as TGTGCCAGTAGTATAGCCCGGACTGGCTACACCTTC. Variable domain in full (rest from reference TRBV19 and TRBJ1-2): DGGITQSPKYLFRKEGQNVTLSCEQNLNHDAMYWYRQDPGQGLRLIYYSQIVNDFQKGDIAEGYSVSREKKESFPLTVTSAQKNPTAFYLCASSIARTGYTFGSGTRLTVV.

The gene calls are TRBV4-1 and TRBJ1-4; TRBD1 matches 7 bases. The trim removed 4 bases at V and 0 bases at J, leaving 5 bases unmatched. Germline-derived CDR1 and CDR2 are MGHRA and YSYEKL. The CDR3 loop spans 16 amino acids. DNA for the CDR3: TGCGCCAGCAGCCTCCTTGGGACAGCAACTAATGAAAAACTGTTTTTT. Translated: CASSLLGTATNEKLFF.

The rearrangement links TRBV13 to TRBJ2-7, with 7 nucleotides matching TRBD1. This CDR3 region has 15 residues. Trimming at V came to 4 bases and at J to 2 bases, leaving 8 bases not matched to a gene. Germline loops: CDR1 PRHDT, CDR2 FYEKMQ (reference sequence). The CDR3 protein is CASSYEQGTPYEQYF. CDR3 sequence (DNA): TGTGCCAGCAGCTACGAACAGGGGACCCCCTACGAGCAGTACTTC.

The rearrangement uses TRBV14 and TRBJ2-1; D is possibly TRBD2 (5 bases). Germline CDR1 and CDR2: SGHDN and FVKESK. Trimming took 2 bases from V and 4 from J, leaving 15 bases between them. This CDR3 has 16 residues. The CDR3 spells CASSQLGETIYNEQFF. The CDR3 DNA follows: TGTGCCAGCAGCCAACTGGGAGAGACCATTTACAATGAGCAGTTCTTC.

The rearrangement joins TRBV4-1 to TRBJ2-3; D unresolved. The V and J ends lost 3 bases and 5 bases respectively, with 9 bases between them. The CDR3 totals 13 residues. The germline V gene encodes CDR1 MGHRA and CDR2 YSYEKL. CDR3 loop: CASSHLQRDTQYF. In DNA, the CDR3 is TGCGCCAGCAGCCACCTACAGAGAGATACGCAGTATTTT.

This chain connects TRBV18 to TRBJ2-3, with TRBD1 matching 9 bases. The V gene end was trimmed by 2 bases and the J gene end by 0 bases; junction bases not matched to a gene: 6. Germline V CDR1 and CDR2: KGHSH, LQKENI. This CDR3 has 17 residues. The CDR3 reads CASSPYFGTGSTDTQYF. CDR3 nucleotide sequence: TGTGCCAGCTCACCATACTTCGGGACAGGGAGCACAGATACGCAGTATTTT.

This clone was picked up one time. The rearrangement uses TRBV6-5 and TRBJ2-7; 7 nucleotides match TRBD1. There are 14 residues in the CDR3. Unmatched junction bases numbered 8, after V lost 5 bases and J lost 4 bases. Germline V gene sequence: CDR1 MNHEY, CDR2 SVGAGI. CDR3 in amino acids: CASSAEGATYEQYF. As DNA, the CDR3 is TGTGCCAGCAGTGCCGAGGGGGCCACTTACGAGCAGTACTTC.

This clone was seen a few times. In nucleotides, the CDR3 is TGTGCCACCCGGACCCTACAGGGAAGTACGGGGGAGCTGTTTTTT. Amino acids: CATRTLQGSTGELFF. J is TRBJ2-2 and V is TRBV5-5, with a weak D call TRBD1 (6 bases). This CDR3 contains 15 residues. Germline-derived CDR1 and CDR2 are SGHKS and YYEKEE (reference sequence). V lost 9 bases to trimming and J lost 8 bases, with 23 bases between them.

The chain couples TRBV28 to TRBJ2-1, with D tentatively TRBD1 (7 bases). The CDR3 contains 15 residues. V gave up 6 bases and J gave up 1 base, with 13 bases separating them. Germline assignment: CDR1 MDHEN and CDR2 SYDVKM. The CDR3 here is CASRKGGQSYNEQFF. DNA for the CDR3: TGTGCCAGCAGGAAGGGGGGACAGTCCTACAATGAGCAGTTCTTC. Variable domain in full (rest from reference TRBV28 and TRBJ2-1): DVKVTQSSRYLVKRTGEKVFLECVQDMDHENMFWYRQDPGLGLRLIYFSYDVKMKEKGDIPEGYSVSREKKERFSLILESASTNQTSMYLCASRKGGQSYNEQFFGPGTRLTVL.

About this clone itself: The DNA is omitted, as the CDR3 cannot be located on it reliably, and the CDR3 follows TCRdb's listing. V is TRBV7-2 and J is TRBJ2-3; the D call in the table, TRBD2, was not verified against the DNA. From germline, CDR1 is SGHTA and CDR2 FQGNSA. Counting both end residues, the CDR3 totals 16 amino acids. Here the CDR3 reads CASSFGPGGGTDTQYF.

CDR3 loop: CACTEQGVYTEAFF. The CDR3 region has the DNA TGTGCCTGCACAGAACAGGGGGTTTACACTGAAGCTTTCTTT. This chain links TRBV30 with TRBJ1-1; 8 nucleotides match TRBD1. The CDR3 spans 14 residues. Germline V gene sequence: CDR1 GTSNPN, CDR2 SVGIG (reference sequence). V gave up 6 bases and J gave up 3 bases; unmatched junction bases: 9.

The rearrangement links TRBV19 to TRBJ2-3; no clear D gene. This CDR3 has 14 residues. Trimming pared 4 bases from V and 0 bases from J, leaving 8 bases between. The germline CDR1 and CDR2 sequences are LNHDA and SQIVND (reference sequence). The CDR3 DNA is TGTGCCAGTAGTACCGGGCCTAGCACAGATACGCAGTATTTT. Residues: CASSTGPSTDTQYF.

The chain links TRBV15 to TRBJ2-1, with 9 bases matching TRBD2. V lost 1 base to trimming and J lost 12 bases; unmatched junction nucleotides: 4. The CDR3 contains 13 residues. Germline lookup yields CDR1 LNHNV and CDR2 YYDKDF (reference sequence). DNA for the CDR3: TGTGCCACCAGCAGAGGTAGCGGGGGTGGGCAGTTCTTC. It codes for CATSRGSGGGQFF.

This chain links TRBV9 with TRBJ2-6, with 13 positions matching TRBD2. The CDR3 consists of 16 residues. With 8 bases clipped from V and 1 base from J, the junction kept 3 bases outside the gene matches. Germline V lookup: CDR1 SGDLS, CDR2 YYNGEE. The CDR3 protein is CASRTSGSSGANVLTF. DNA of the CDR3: TGTGCCAGTCGGACTAGCGGGAGTTCTGGGGCCAACGTCCTGACTTTC.

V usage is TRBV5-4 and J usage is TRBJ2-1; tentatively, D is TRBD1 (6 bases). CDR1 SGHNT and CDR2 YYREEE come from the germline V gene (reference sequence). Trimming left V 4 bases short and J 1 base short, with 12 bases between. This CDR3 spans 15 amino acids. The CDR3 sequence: CASSPGAASYNEQFF. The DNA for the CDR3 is TGTGCCAGCAGCCCAGGGGCCGCGTCCTACAATGAGCAGTTCTTC.

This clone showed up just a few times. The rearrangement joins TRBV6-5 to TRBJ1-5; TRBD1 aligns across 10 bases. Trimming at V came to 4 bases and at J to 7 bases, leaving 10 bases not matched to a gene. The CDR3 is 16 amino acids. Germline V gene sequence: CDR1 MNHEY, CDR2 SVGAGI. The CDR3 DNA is TGTGCCAGCAGTTTGGGGCCTGACAGGGGGCAACAGCCCCAGCATTTT. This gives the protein CASSLGPDRGQQPQHF.

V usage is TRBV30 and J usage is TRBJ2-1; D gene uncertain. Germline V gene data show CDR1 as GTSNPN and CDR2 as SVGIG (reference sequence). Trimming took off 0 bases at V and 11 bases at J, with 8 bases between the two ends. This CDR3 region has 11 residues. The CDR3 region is CAWSVRYQQFF. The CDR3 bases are TGTGCCTGGAGTGTTCGTTATCAGCAGTTCTTC. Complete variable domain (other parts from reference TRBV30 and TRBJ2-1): SQTIHQWPATLVQPVGSPLSLECTVEGTSNPNLYWYRQAAGRGLQLLFYSVGIGQISSEVPQNLSASRPQDRQFILSSKKLLLSDSGFYLCAWSVRYQQFFGPGTRLTVL.

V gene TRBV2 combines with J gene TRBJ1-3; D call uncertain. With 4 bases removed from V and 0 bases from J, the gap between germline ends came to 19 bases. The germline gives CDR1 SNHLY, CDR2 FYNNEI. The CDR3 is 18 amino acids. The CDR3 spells CASSAHPDGYRSGNTIYF. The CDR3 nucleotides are TGTGCCAGCAGTGCACACCCGGACGGATACCGCTCTGGAAACACCATATATTTT.